The 18 T cell receptor beta chains below come from one sample, sequenced in a study of T-cell reconstitution after alpha-beta-depleted transplantation in children. Researchers prepared the TCRbeta library using unique molecular identifiers, the study reports. Each CDR3 protein is one row after TCRdb ran MiXCR on the PCR reads. The data hold some 240,000 distinct CDR3 sequences, with around 9.7% observed a single time. This material consisted of PBMCs from the stem cell graft donor, taken from the stem cell graft. The origin of the receptors is a human donor who donated a stem cell graft to a child with SCID.

Concerning this clonotype itself: At one boundary the junction diverges from the germline segment, which might be a read error. The V gene is TRBV5-6, the J gene TRBJ1-2, with D uncertain. The germline V gene has CDR1 SGHDT and CDR2 YYEEEE. The CDR3 runs 12 residues. The CDR3 reads CASSSGNYGDTF. As DNA, the CDR3 is TGTGCCAGCAGCTCGGGAAACTATGGCGACACCTTC.

CDR3 sequence: CASSPRAGGQETDTQYF. The CDR3 DNA sequence: TGTGCCAGCAGTCCTCGAGCGGGGGGGCAGGAGACAGATACGCAGTATTTT. V gene TRBV4-2 combines with J gene TRBJ2-3, with 10 positions matching TRBD2. V trimming: 6 bases; J trimming: 3 bases; junction bases outside the gene matches: 12. This CDR3 has 17 residues. Germline V gene sequence: CDR1 LGHNA, CDR2 YNFKEQ.

This clonotype was recorded many times. The J gene is TRBJ1-2, the V gene TRBV20-1, with D possibly matching TRBD1 (5 bases). This CDR3 comprises 12 residues. From germline, CDR1 is DFQATT and CDR2 SNEGSKA (reference sequence). The ends were cut back, 3 bases at V and 4 bases at J, with 9 bases in the middle. The CDR3 here is CSASVGGYGYTF. CDR3 nucleotide sequence: TGCAGTGCTAGTGTCGGGGGCTATGGCTACACCTTC.

Many counts were recorded for this clonotype. This chain uses TRBV29-1 with TRBJ2-7; 7 bases agree with TRBD1. Germline values: CDR1 SQVTM, CDR2 ANQGSEA. This CDR3 has 14 residues. After removal of 7 bases from V and 1 base from J, the junction contained 10 bases not matched to a gene. CDR3 region: CSARQGPTSYEQYF. The CDR3 coding sequence is TGCAGCGCCAGACAGGGACCGACTTCCTACGAGCAGTACTTC.

At least ten counts were recorded for this clonotype. The chain recombines TRBV9 with TRBJ2-3; weak D call: TRBD2 (7 bases). The CDR3 covers 15 residues. In germline, CDR1 is SGDLS, CDR2 YYNGEE. The ends were cut back, 5 bases at V and 0 bases at J, with 13 bases in the middle. CDR3 residues: CASRLAGASTDTQYF. The CDR3 region has the DNA TGTGCCAGCAGGTTGGCGGGGGCGAGCACAGATACGCAGTATTTT.

The V call is TRBV5-4, the J call TRBJ2-3; D unresolved. The CDR3 extends over 16 amino acids. Trimming took off 2 bases at V and 0 bases at J, with 13 bases between the two ends. CDR1 and CDR2 from the germline V gene are SGHNT and YYREEE (reference sequence). The CDR3 coding sequence is TGTGCCAGCAGCTTTGAAGGGTCCCCTAGCACAGATACGCAGTATTTT. This sequence encodes CASSFEGSPSTDTQYF.

This clonotype was detected many times. The V call is TRBV5-1, the J call TRBJ2-1, with D possibly TRBD2 on 7 matching bases. Germline V CDR1 and CDR2: SGHRS, YFSETQ. The CDR3 spans 15 residues. The V gene lost 0 bases and the J gene lost 3 bases, with 10 bases spanning the gap. This CDR3 reads CASSLGGGDYNEQFF. Here the CDR3 DNA reads TGCGCCAGCAGCTTGGGCGGGGGCGACTACAATGAGCAGTTCTTC.

The chain employs TRBV27 and TRBJ1-5, with 11 bases aligning to TRBD1. V trimming: 4 bases; J trimming: 4 bases; junction bases outside the gene matches: 6. This CDR3 is 16 amino acids long. Looked up from germline, CDR1 is MNHEY and CDR2 is SMNVEV (reference sequence). The CDR3 DNA follows: TGTGCCAGCAGTTCCGGACAGGGGGCCTGGAATCAGCCCCAGCATTTT. Translated: CASSSGQGAWNQPQHF.

In its sample, this clonotype was seen many times. V gene TRBV4-2 combines with J gene TRBJ2-7, with D hard to call. The length of the CDR3 is 16 residues. CDR1 and CDR2 (germline): LGHNA, YNFKEQ. The V gene lost 2 bases and the J gene lost 2 bases, with 16 bases spanning the gap. CDR3 residues: CASSQSDGRSTYEQYF. The CDR3 DNA reads as TGTGCCAGCAGCCAATCCGACGGACGCTCTACCTACGAGCAGTACTTC.

At least ten counts were recorded for this clonotype. The chain joins TRBV5-1 to TRBJ2-7, with D unresolved. Trimming removed 2 bases at V and 1 base at J, with 10 bases between. Germline CDR1 and CDR2: SGHRS and YFSETQ. This CDR3 region has 14 residues. This CDR3 is CASSLRAASYEQYF. The CDR3, as DNA: TGCGCCAGCAGCTTACGGGCGGCGTCCTACGAGCAGTACTTC.

This clonotype showed up many times. The chain combines TRBV14 with TRBJ2-1, with 8 bases identical to TRBD1. CDR3 length: 15 amino acids. V was pared by 3 bases and J by 3 bases, with 4 bases of the junction left unmatched. CDR1 and CDR2 from the germline V gene are SGHDN and FVKESK. The chain's CDR3 is CASSQGQEIYNEQFF. The CDR3, as DNA: TGTGCCAGCAGCCAGGGACAGGAGATCTACAATGAGCAGTTCTTC.

Ten or more counts support this clonotype. The genes are TRBV20-1 and TRBJ2-7; no definite D call. The ends were cut back, 2 bases at V and 7 bases at J, with 12 bases in the middle. The CDR3 spans 12 residues. Looked up from germline, CDR1 is DFQATT and CDR2 is SNEGSKA (reference sequence). In DNA, the CDR3 is TGCAGTGCTAGAATGGGATTTGAAGAGCAGTACTTC. It codes for CSARMGFEEQYF.

This clonotype was detected ten times or more. The chain employs TRBV20-1 and TRBJ2-7, with D hard to call. Germline V lookup: CDR1 DFQATT, CDR2 SNEGSKA (reference sequence). The CDR3 covers 12 residues. Trimming removed 1 base from V and 2 bases from J, with 6 bases in between. CDR3 sequence (DNA): TGCAGTGCTAGAGTAGGGACCTACGAGCAGTACTTC. Protein product: CSARVGTYEQYF.

This clonotype was counted ten times or more. The chain is built from TRBV20-1 and TRBJ2-2; no definite D call. Germline values: CDR1 DFQATT, CDR2 SNEGSKA (reference sequence). V lost 3 bases and J 2 bases, leaving 7 bases between the germline ends. The CDR3 runs to 13 residues. The CDR3 bases are TGCAGTGCTAGCGGGCCCAACACCGGGGAGCTGTTTTTT. It encodes CSASGPNTGELFF.

This clonotype was observed at least ten times. This chain links TRBV20-1 with TRBJ2-7, with D tentatively TRBD2 (5 bases). Germline V gives CDR1 DFQATT, CDR2 SNEGSKA (reference sequence). V shed 1 base and J shed 7 bases, with 14 bases lying between them. The CDR3 spans 13 residues. CDR3 coding DNA: TGCAGTGCTAGAGTTTACGGGGTTTGGGAGCAGTACTTC. Amino acids: CSARVYGVWEQYF.

This clonotype was detected ten times or more. The chain joins TRBV24-1 to TRBJ2-1; a possible D gene is TRBD1 (5 bases). Trimming took 4 bases from V and 5 from J, leaving 11 bases between them. The CDR3 loop spans 14 amino acids. CDR1 KGHDR and CDR2 SFDVKD come from the germline V gene. CDR3 amino acids: CATSDPGQDNEQFF. CDR3 DNA sequence: TGTGCCACCAGTGACCCCGGACAAGACAATGAGCAGTTCTTC.

Many counts were recorded for this clonotype. V and J are TRBV3-1 and TRBJ2-5, with 9 bases that match TRBD1. The CDR3 extends over 15 amino acids. Germline V CDR1 and CDR2: LGHDT, YNNKEL (reference sequence). V trimming: 10 bases; J trimming: 5 bases; junction bases outside the gene matches: 14. DNA of the CDR3: TGTGCCACCTCACAGCCGGGACAGGGTTCGGAGACCCAGTACTTC. Translation: CATSQPGQGSETQYF.

This clonotype was counted once. Lacking the conserved final phenylalanine or tryptophan, this CDR3 likely reflects a read error. This chain joins TRBV5-1 and TRBJ2-1, with D perhaps matching TRBD1 or TRBD2 (5 bases each). The V gene's germline CDR1 is SGHRS and CDR2 YFSETQ. Trimming left V 4 bases short and J 8 bases short, with 19 bases between. This CDR3 comprises 15 residues. The chain's CDR3 is CASSIGTQNLYEQFL. DNA of the CDR3: TGCGCCAGCAGCATCGGGACGCAGAATTTGTATGAGCAGTTCCTC.